The sequence of this T cell receptor (beta chain) was determined in a study of shared clonotypes between healthy human individuals. As for the study in general: The study enrolled two women and a few men aged 18 to 49. A donor's plate count was three for CD4 naive and three for CD4 memory; CD8 naive had two and CD8 memory one.

Profiling relied on immunoSEQ multiplex PCR, and the TCRdb table lists in-frame clones only, not all of them. The table has roughly 2 million clones, nearly 97% seen once. All donors were Caucasian adults living in Nashville, Tennessee. This receptor was obtained from a man aged 18-30 years in good health. The sample comprised naive CD4+ T cells sorted from blood. Documented subset: CD45RA+ positively selected.

The CDR3 nucleotides read TGTGCCTGGAGTTCAACGGTTTCACCCCTCCACTTT. Encoded protein: CAWSSTVSPLHF. This rearrangement joins TRBV30 to TRBJ1-6; D gene unclear. This CDR3 is built from 12 residues. Trimming shortened V by 2 bases and J by 9 bases, and 8 bases separated the two germline ends. The germline CDR1 and CDR2 sequences are GTSNPN and SVGIG (reference sequence). The variable domain in full, with the rest retrieved from reference TRBV30 and TRBJ1-6, is SQTIHQWPATLVQPVGSPLSLECTVEGTSNPNLYWYRQAAGRGLQLLFYSVGIGQISSEVPQNLSASRPQDRQFILSSKKLLLSDSGFYLCAWSSTVSPLHFGNGTRLTVT.